This T cell receptor beta chain was captured in a study of shared clonotypes between healthy human individuals. Overall study findings and caveats: Sequencing of the sorted subsets was shown by rarefaction to be incomplete despite large depth. Naive subsets generally exceeded memory subsets in estimated richness.

The test was conducted at deep level. Each subset's genomic DNA was shared equally among a number of immunoSEQ plates. The table came from immunoSEQ multiplex PCR; TCRdb's copy has only in-frame clones and leaves some out. This table holds hundreds of thousands of clones, approximately 95% found once. This CDR3 is 14 amino acids long. Germline V gene data show CDR1 as SQVTM and CDR2 as ANQGSEA. V was pared by 2 bases and J by 0 bases, with 8 bases between. CD45RO-negative, CCR7-selected cells formed the naive CD8 fraction, which excluded terminally differentiated effector memory CD45RA+ cells. Concerning this clone itself: The antigen is unknown.

This sequence joins TRBV29-1 and TRBJ1-3; D is undetermined. The sequencing input was naive CD8+ T cells sorted from blood. The sequence derives from a woman aged 25 to 39 in good health. The CDR3 DNA reads TGCAGCGTTGAAAGGCGGGACTCTGGAAACACCATATATTTT. Its protein is CSVERRDSGNTIYF.